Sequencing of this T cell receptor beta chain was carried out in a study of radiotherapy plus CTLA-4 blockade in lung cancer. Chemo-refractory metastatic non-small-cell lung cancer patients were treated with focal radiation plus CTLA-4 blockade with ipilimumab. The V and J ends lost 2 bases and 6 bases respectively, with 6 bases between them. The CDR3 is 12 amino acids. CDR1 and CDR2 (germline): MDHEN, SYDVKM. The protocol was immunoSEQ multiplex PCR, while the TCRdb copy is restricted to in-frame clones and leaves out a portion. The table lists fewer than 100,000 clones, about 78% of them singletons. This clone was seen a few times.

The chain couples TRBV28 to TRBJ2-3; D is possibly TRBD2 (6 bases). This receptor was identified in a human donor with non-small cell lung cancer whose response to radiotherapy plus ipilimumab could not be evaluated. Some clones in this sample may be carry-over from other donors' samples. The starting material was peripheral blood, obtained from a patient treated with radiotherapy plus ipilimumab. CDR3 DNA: TGTGCCAGCAGTTTACGGGGGGATACGCAGTATTTT. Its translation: CASSLRGDTQYF. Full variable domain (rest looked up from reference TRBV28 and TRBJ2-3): DVKVTQSSRYLVKRTGEKVFLECVQDMDHENMFWYRQDPGLGLRLIYFSYDVKMKEKGDIPEGYSVSREKKERFSLILESASTNQTSMYLCASSLRGDTQYFGPGTRLTVL.